Following are 21 T cell receptor beta chains from one sample sequenced in a study of a mutant IDH1 vaccine in newly diagnosed glioma. Their cognate antigens are unknown. Produced via immunoSEQ multiplex PCR; TCRdb's table is partial and in-frame only. The data contain 50,000 to 65,000 clones, approximately 87% of them singletons. Described time point: week 35, safety follow-up. Vaccination used 300 ug of mutant IDH1 20-mer peptide per dose, with topical imiquimod. The specimen comprised PBMCs, sampled from a glioma patient whose treatment included an IDH1 peptide vaccine. These receptors all stem from a man aged 35 to 55 with glioma.

The chain links TRBV19 to TRBJ2-1; TRBD1 aligns across 7 bases. CDR1 is LNHDA, CDR2 SQIVND, per germline (reference sequence). This CDR3 has 14 amino acids. The junction had 2 bases not matched to a gene; V was cut back by 5 bases and J by 1 base. The CDR3 protein is CASSPGQSYNEQFF. DNA for the CDR3: TGTGCCAGTAGTCCGGGACAGTCCTACAATGAGCAGTTCTTC.

This clone was seen only a few times. V gene TRBV5-6 combines with J gene TRBJ2-6; D might be TRBD2 (6 bases). The CDR3 totals 16 residues. The V end lost 6 bases, the J end lost 4 bases, and 17 bases lay between the germline ends. Germline assignment: CDR1 SGHDT and CDR2 YYEEEE. The CDR3 DNA is TGTGCCAGCACCCGGACCGGGGAGGCCGGGGCCAACGTCCTGACTTTC. Translated, it gives CASTRTGEAGANVLTF.

This clone appeared a single time. The gene calls are TRBV5-4 and TRBJ2-7, with 8 bases matching TRBD2. The CDR3 covers 13 residues. Unmatched junction bases numbered 4, after V lost 5 bases and J lost 3 bases. The germline V gene has CDR1 SGHNT and CDR2 YYREEE (reference sequence). CDR3 coding DNA: TGTGCCAGCAGGGCCGGGGGGGGCTACGAGCAGTACTTC. This sequence encodes CASRAGGGYEQYF.

The J gene is TRBJ2-2, the V gene TRBV6-1; unclear D gene. V lost 6 bases to trimming and J lost 1 base, with 9 bases between them. The CDR3 runs to 14 residues. CDR1 and CDR2 from the germline V gene are MNHNS and SASEGT. The CDR3 spells CASSSRRNTGELFF. Written as DNA, the CDR3 is TGTGCCAGCAGCTCCCGTAGGAACACCGGGGAGCTGTTTTTT.

This chain connects TRBV19 to TRBJ2-5; D may be TRBD1 or TRBD2 (5 bases each). The germline gives CDR1 LNHDA, CDR2 SQIVND (reference sequence). The CDR3 has 15 residues. Trimming removed 3 bases at V and 4 bases at J, with 15 bases between. Here the CDR3 DNA reads TGTGCCAGTAGTATTGGGACCCCATTGGGAGAGACCCAGTACTTC. Translated: CASSIGTPLGETQYF.

The rearrangement joins TRBV6-1 to TRBJ2-7; D unresolved. Germline CDR1 and CDR2: MNHNS and SASEGT. The CDR3 is made up of 12 amino acids. Trimming took off 4 bases at V and 7 bases at J, with 11 bases between the two ends. CDR3 in DNA: TGTGCCAGCAGTGCCCTCCTGAGAGAGCAGTACTTC. Encoded protein: CASSALLREQYF.

The chain has TRBV7-6 and TRBJ2-1; TRBD2 aligns across 9 bases. Germline CDR1 reads SGHVS; CDR2 reads FNYEAQ. This CDR3 is 15 amino acids long. The V segment lost 6 bases and the J segment 4 bases; nucleotides outside the gene matches: 7. The CDR3 DNA follows: TGTGCCAGCAGACCCCTAGCGGGACTATACAATGAGCAGTTCTTC. It yields the protein CASRPLAGLYNEQFF.

This clone came up once. The chain combines TRBV5-1 with TRBJ2-7; weak D call: TRBD2 (6 bases). With 7 bases removed from V and 0 bases from J, the gap between germline ends came to 17 bases. The CDR3 spans 15 residues. Germline V CDR1 and CDR2: SGHRS, YFSETQ. The CDR3 protein is CASFRDSQSSYEQYF. The CDR3 nucleotides read TGCGCCAGCTTCAGGGACTCCCAAAGCTCCTACGAGCAGTACTTC.

The CDR3 protein is CASSLAVNMNTEAFF. CDR3 bases: TGTGCCAGCAGCTTAGCAGTAAACATGAACACTGAAGCTTTCTTT. The chain joins TRBV7-2 to TRBJ1-1; no firm D call. CDR1 and CDR2 from the germline V gene are SGHTA and FQGNSA. V was cut by 0 bases and J by 0 bases, with 8 bases left in between. The CDR3 runs 15 residues.

J is TRBJ1-4 and V is TRBV28, with TRBD1 as a possible D gene (6 bases). The V gene's germline CDR1 is MDHEN and CDR2 SYDVKM. Trimming took 7 bases from V and 8 from J, leaving 17 bases between them. This CDR3 contains 14 residues. The CDR3 coding sequence is TGTGCCAGCAAAAGAACAGGGTCGGTAGAAAAACTGTTTTTT. It yields the protein CASKRTGSVEKLFF.

This clone was counted only a few times. This chain uses TRBV21-1 with TRBJ1-5. TRBV21-1 is reported as a pseudogene. The CDR3 is 15 residues long. The CDR3 region has the DNA TGTGCCAGCAGCAGCCCGCCCCCGGGCACTCAGCCCCAGCATTTT. It translates to CASSSPPPGTQPQHF.

Written as DNA, the CDR3 is TGTGCCAGCAGTAAACTAGCGGGAGGGCGGGAGACCCAGTACTTC. This translates into CASSKLAGGRETQYF. The V gene is TRBV2, the J gene TRBJ2-5, with TRBD2 identical over 13 bases. This CDR3 region has 15 residues. The germline CDR1 and CDR2 sequences are SNHLY and FYNNEI. The trim removed 5 bases at V and 5 bases at J, leaving 5 bases unmatched. Full variable domain (rest looked up from reference TRBV2 and TRBJ2-5): EPEVTQTPSHQVTQMGQEVILRCVPISNHLYFYWYRQILGQKVEFLVSFYNNEISEKSEIFDDQFSVERPDGSNFTLKIRSTKLEDSAMYFCASSKLAGGRETQYFGPGTRLLVL.

The chain carries TRBV4-2 and TRBJ2-3; 7 bases align to TRBD2. This CDR3 is 13 amino acids long. Germline values: CDR1 LGHNA, CDR2 YNFKEQ. J gave up 6 bases and V 3 bases, and 3 bases lay outside the gene matches. The CDR3 sequence is CASSQREFDTQYF. CDR3 nucleotide sequence: TGTGCCAGCAGCCAGCGGGAGTTTGATACGCAGTATTTT.

Turning to this clone: The sample contains more than one DNA sequence encoding this CDR3. J is TRBJ1-3 and V is TRBV14; no clear D. The V end was cut by 0 bases, the J end by 0 bases, with 3 bases between. Germline assignment: CDR1 SGHDN and CDR2 FVKESK. The CDR3 loop spans 14 amino acids. The CDR3 region is CASSQDHSGNTIYF. The CDR3, as DNA: TGTGCCAGCAGCCAAGATCACTCTGGAAACACCATATATTTT.

The genes are TRBV9 and TRBJ2-7; no clear D. The CDR3 covers 13 residues. Germline V gene data show CDR1 as SGDLS and CDR2 as YYNGEE. Trimming shortened V by 3 bases and J by 6 bases, and 13 bases separated the two germline ends. The CDR3: CASSEVTGSEQYF. CDR3 DNA: TGTGCCAGCAGCGAGGTCACTGGTTCCGAGCAGTACTTC.

The rearrangement uses TRBV5-4 and TRBJ2-1; 9 bases are shared with TRBD2. This CDR3 region has 15 residues. Per the germline V gene, CDR1 is SGHNT and CDR2 is YYREEE (reference sequence). V lost 4 bases and J lost 7; bases outside the gene matches: 9. The CDR3 bases are TGTGCCAGCAGCCGAGATAGCGGGAGTCAAAATGAGCAGTTCTTC. It is translated as CASSRDSGSQNEQFF. Supplemented by reference TRBV5-4 and TRBJ2-1, the full variable domain reads ETGVTQSPTHLIKTRGQQVTLRCSSQSGHNTVSWYQQALGQGPQFIFQYYREEENGRGNFPPRFSGLQFPNYSSELNVNALELDDSALYLCASSRDSGSQNEQFFGPGTRLTVL.

CDR3 DNA: TGCGCCAGCAGCCAAGAACCATCCCGTGGCAATCAGCCCCAGCATTTT. Its protein product is CASSQEPSRGNQPQHF. The V gene is TRBV4-1, the J gene TRBJ1-5; D is uncertain. The CDR3 sequence is 16 residues long. Looked up from germline, CDR1 is MGHRA and CDR2 is YSYEKL. The V end was cut by 0 bases, the J end by 2 bases, with 11 bases between.

The chain uses TRBV9 and TRBJ2-2; D perhaps matches TRBD2 (6 bases). V dropped 4 bases and J dropped 6 bases, with 19 bases sitting between them. The CDR3 has 16 residues. Germline V gene lookup returns CDR1 SGDLS and CDR2 YYNGEE. Written as DNA, the CDR3 is TGTGCCAGCAGCATGATTAGCGGACACCCCCCCGGGGAGCTGTTTTTT. Protein sequence: CASSMISGHPPGELFF.

Here the CDR3 reads CASTFEGTGPNYGYTF. The CDR3 region has the DNA TGTGCCAGCACATTTGAGGGGACAGGGCCGAACTATGGCTACACCTTC. The chain employs TRBV13 and TRBJ1-2; 9 bases match TRBD1. This CDR3 spans 16 amino acids. J was trimmed by 2 bases and V by 7 bases; bases with no gene match: 11. Per germline, CDR1 PRHDT and CDR2 FYEKMQ (reference sequence). The full variable domain, in which reference TRBV13 and TRBJ1-2 provide the parts outside the CDR3, is AAGVIQSPRHLIKEKRETATLKCYPIPRHDTVYWYQQGPGQDPQFLISFYEKMQSDKGSIPDRFSAQQFSDYHSELNMSSLELGDSALYFCASTFEGTGPNYGYTFGSGTRLTVV.

In DNA, the CDR3 is TGTGCCAGCAGCCCCTGGCGGGGGAACACTGAAGCTTTCTTT. Residues: CASSPWRGNTEAFF. The rearrangement joins TRBV13 to TRBJ1-1, with D unresolved. The CDR3 is 14 residues long. In germline, CDR1 is PRHDT, CDR2 FYEKMQ (reference sequence). V dropped 5 bases and J dropped 1 base, with 11 bases sitting between them.

The CDR3 coding sequence is TGTGCCATCAGCTCCGGGACTAACAACTACGAGCAGTACTTC. This codes for CAISSGTNNYEQYF. The chain couples TRBV10-3 to TRBJ2-7, with 7 bases matching TRBD2. Germline V gene data show CDR1 as ENHRY and CDR2 as SYGVKD. With 6 bases clipped from V and 3 bases from J, the junction kept 8 bases outside the gene matches. The CDR3 totals 14 residues.